One and the same sample provided the 13 T cell receptor beta chains below, sequenced in a study of shared clonotypes between healthy human individuals. Cells designated naive CD8 were CD45RO-negative and were positively selected for CCR7, with terminally differentiated effector memory CD45RA+ cells excluded. This table comes from immunoSEQ multiplex PCR, and its TCRdb copy is limited to in-frame clones, with some not included. The sample consists of about 800,000 clones, 90% to 97% of them appearing once. The specimen was naive CD8+ T cells sorted from blood. Receptors were obtained from a man younger than 45 in good health.

V and J are TRBV27 and TRBJ2-5; D not certain. Germline V gives CDR1 MNHEY, CDR2 SMNVEV (reference sequence). This CDR3 has 14 residues. The V and J ends lost 1 base and 5 bases respectively, with 11 bases between them. CDR3 in DNA: TGTGCCAGCAGTTTATTGGGTGACCCGGAGACCCAGTACTTC. Translation gives CASSLLGDPETQYF.

The chain carries TRBV4-1 and TRBJ2-7; the D gene is possibly TRBD2 (5 bases). This CDR3 spans 17 amino acids. V was trimmed by 1 base and J by 0 bases, leaving 16 bases between them. Germline CDR1 and CDR2: MGHRA and YSYEKL. For the CDR3, the DNA is TGCGCCAGCAGCCAAGGGCCGGGGTCTTCCTCCTCCTACGAGCAGTACTTC. It encodes CASSQGPGSSSSYEQYF.

J is TRBJ1-1 and V is TRBV5-5, with 8 bases matching TRBD1. The V and J ends lost 0 bases and 0 bases, in that order; junction bases with no gene match: 4. The germline V gene encodes CDR1 SGHKS and CDR2 YYEKEE (reference sequence). This CDR3 contains 16 residues. This CDR3 reads CASSLGTGNMNTEAFF. As DNA, the CDR3 is TGTGCCAGCAGCTTGGGGACAGGGAACATGAACACTGAAGCTTTCTTT.

This chain links TRBV7-9 with TRBJ2-7; D ambiguous. V lost 5 bases and J 2 bases, leaving 19 bases between the germline ends. The CDR3 extends over 16 amino acids. Germline assignment: CDR1 SEHNR and CDR2 FQNEAQ (reference sequence). CDR3 amino acids: CASSPVGSPPTYEQYF. CDR3 nucleotide sequence: TGTGCCAGCAGCCCAGTGGGGTCACCGCCTACCTACGAGCAGTACTTC.

The genes are TRBV6-5 and TRBJ1-2; D remains ambiguous. With 7 bases removed from V and 5 bases from J, the gap between germline ends came to 14 bases. CDR3 length equals 13 residues. The V gene's germline CDR1 is MNHEY and CDR2 SVGAGI. The CDR3 here is CASTHSLEYGYTF. In DNA form, the CDR3 reads TGTGCCAGCACCCACAGTCTGGAATATGGCTACACCTTC.

This rearrangement joins TRBV4-1 to TRBJ2-2; D is undetermined. Trimming pared 4 bases from V and 9 bases from J, leaving 6 bases between. This CDR3 region has 11 residues. Germline V gives CDR1 MGHRA, CDR2 YSYEKL. As DNA, the CDR3 is TGCGCCAGCAGCCGAAGCAGGGAGCTGTTTTTT. This codes for CASSRSRELFF.

The chain has TRBV7-9 and TRBJ2-3, with 7 bases identical to TRBD1. V lost 2 bases and J lost 0; bases outside the gene matches: 8. The CDR3 totals 17 residues. Looked up from germline, CDR1 is SEHNR and CDR2 is FQNEAQ (reference sequence). CDR3 DNA sequence: TGTGCCAGCAGCTTAAGGGACAGCAGTTCTAGCACAGATACGCAGTATTTT. It codes for CASSLRDSSSSTDTQYF.

The gene calls are TRBV4-1 and TRBJ2-1; 8 nucleotides align to TRBD2. Germline V CDR1 and CDR2: MGHRA, YSYEKL. The length of the CDR3 is 17 residues. Trimming took 0 bases from V and 7 from J; bases not matched to a gene: 11. This CDR3 is CASSQDGSGSIGNEQFF. CDR3 bases: TGCGCCAGCAGCCAAGACGGAAGCGGGAGTATCGGTAATGAGCAGTTCTTC.

The chain uses TRBV28 and TRBJ2-3; 9 bases map to TRBD2. The CDR3 is 17 residues long. Germline-derived CDR1 and CDR2 are MDHEN and SYDVKM. Trimming took 7 bases from V and 2 from J; bases not matched to a gene: 13. The CDR3 protein is CASTGIRAGGFTDTQYF. Written as DNA, the CDR3 is TGTGCCAGCACTGGAATCCGAGCGGGAGGTTTCACAGATACGCAGTATTTT.

The J gene is TRBJ2-7, the V gene TRBV7-8; either TRBD1 or TRBD2 may fit D (5 bases each). The V gene's germline CDR1 is SGHVS and CDR2 FQNEAQ. The CDR3 sequence is 18 residues long. V was clipped by 5 bases and J by 4 bases, with 27 bases between them. The DNA of the CDR3 is TGTGCCAGCAGCCCACTCCGGGGCACCGGCGTGTCCGCGTACGAGCAGTACTTC. It codes for CASSPLRGTGVSAYEQYF. Supplemented by reference TRBV7-8 and TRBJ2-7, the full variable domain reads GAGVSQSPRYKVAKRGQDVALRCDPISGHVSLFWYQQALGQGPEFLTYFQNEAQLDKSGLPSDRFFAERPEGSVSTLKIQRTQQEDSAVYLCASSPLRGTGVSAYEQYFGPGTRLTVT.

This clone was detected once. The genes are TRBV27 and TRBJ1-2; maybe TRBD1 (6 bases). The V gene lost 3 bases and the J gene lost 3 bases, with 8 bases spanning the gap. CDR1 and CDR2 (germline): MNHEY, SMNVEV (reference sequence). This CDR3 contains 13 residues. CDR3 loop: CASSFTGYYGYTF. CDR3 DNA sequence: TGTGCCAGCAGTTTCACAGGGTACTATGGCTACACCTTC.

The CDR3 region is CASSVSGQGFGETQYF. CDR3 bases: TGTGCCAGCAGCGTCTCGGGACAGGGATTTGGAGAGACCCAGTACTTC. The chain employs TRBV9 and TRBJ2-5, with 9 bases lining up with TRBD1. Germline values: CDR1 SGDLS, CDR2 YYNGEE. V trimming: 2 bases; J trimming: 4 bases; junction bases outside the gene matches: 9. This CDR3 is built from 16 residues.

The rearrangement uses TRBV5-4 and TRBJ2-3, with D perhaps matching TRBD1 or TRBD2 (5 bases each). Trimming cost V 3 bases and J 14 bases, with 16 bases left between them. The germline V gene encodes CDR1 SGHNT and CDR2 YYREEE (reference sequence). This CDR3 region has 12 residues. DNA of the CDR3: TGTGCCAGCAGCTCGGGGTGGGGACCTACGTATTTT. Translating it yields CASSSGWGPTYF.